A single sample is the source of the 23 T cell receptor beta chains below, sequenced in a study of blood T cell repertoires in COVID-19 (dated by TCRdb to about 2020). Libraries were prepared through the immunoSEQ multiplex PCR assay. TCRdb stores this immuneACCESS table with in-frame sequences only. Part of the clones is absent; in the studies checked, under half of the shortfall reflects unresolved V genes, and no reason is known for the rest. This sample is represented by around 300,000 clones; nearly 90% of them were singletons. The top ten hold approximately 4.3% of the sample. Sequences were obtained from PBMCs or T cells enriched from blood (not recorded which). Source of these receptors: a woman in her late teens or twenties with acute COVID-19.

This clone was observed a handful of times. This chain joins TRBV5-1 and TRBJ2-2; 7 nucleotides agree with TRBD1. V lost 4 bases and J lost 3; bases outside the gene matches: 3. Per germline, CDR1 SGHRS and CDR2 YFSETQ. The CDR3 spans 14 residues. The CDR3 nucleotides are TGCGCCAGCAGCCGGACAGGAGACACCGGGGAGCTGTTTTTT. Translating gives CASSRTGDTGELFF.

V usage is TRBV28 and J usage is TRBJ1-1; 8 bases line up with TRBD1. Germline values: CDR1 MDHEN, CDR2 SYDVKM. The CDR3 is 13 amino acids. The V gene end was trimmed by 6 bases and the J gene end by 6 bases; junction bases not matched to a gene: 6. CDR3 DNA: TGTGCCAGCAGATGGGGACAGGTGGCTGAAGCTTTCTTT. Translation: CASRWGQVAEAFF. Based on the CDR3 plus reference TRBV28 and TRBJ1-1, the full variable domain is DVKVTQSSRYLVKRTGEKVFLECVQDMDHENMFWYRQDPGLGLRLIYFSYDVKMKEKGDIPEGYSVSREKKERFSLILESASTNQTSMYLCASRWGQVAEAFFGQGTRLTVV.

The chain links TRBV19 to TRBJ2-7; D is possibly TRBD1 (6 bases). The CDR3 is made up of 17 amino acids. Germline CDR1 LNHDA, CDR2 SQIVND (reference sequence). Between the trimmed V and J ends, which lost 3 bases and 7 bases, there was a span of 25 bases. CDR3 in amino acids: CASSIAPPRGKPGEQYF. For the CDR3, the DNA is TGTGCCAGTAGTATTGCCCCCCCCAGGGGTAAGCCGGGGGAGCAGTACTTC.

The CDR3: CASRADKYGYTF. In DNA, the CDR3 is TGTGCCAGCAGAGCCGACAAATATGGCTACACCTTC. V and J are TRBV28 and TRBJ1-2; D is uncertain. The CDR3 runs 12 residues. Germline V gene lookup returns CDR1 MDHEN and CDR2 SYDVKM. Trimming cost V 6 bases and J 5 bases, with 10 bases left between them.

V is TRBV30 and J is TRBJ2-2; 10 positions match TRBD2. CDR3 size: 16 residues. Unmatched junction bases numbered 9, after V lost 4 bases and J lost 4 bases. Germline CDR1 GTSNPN, CDR2 SVGIG (reference sequence). Here the CDR3 DNA reads TGTGCCTGGACATTTAGGACTAGCGGAACCACCGGGGAGCTGTTTTTT. This sequence encodes CAWTFRTSGTTGELFF.

The chain uses TRBV3-1 (or the pseudogene TRBV3-2) and TRBJ1-2; 9 bases line up with TRBD1. The V gene's germline CDR1 is LGHDT and CDR2 YNNKEL (reference sequence). V trimming: 3 bases; J trimming: 4 bases; junction bases outside the gene matches: 9. CDR3 size: 16 residues. The DNA of the CDR3 is TGTGCCAGCAGCCATCTGGGACAGGGCTTAGGCTATGGCTACACCTTC. As protein: CASSHLGQGLGYGYTF.

J is TRBJ2-5 and V is TRBV5-4, with TRBD2 as a possible D gene (5 bases). The CDR3 sequence is 15 residues long. Germline assignment: CDR1 SGHNT and CDR2 YYREEE (reference sequence). Trimming took off 0 bases at V and 1 base at J, with 10 bases between the two ends. The CDR3 DNA follows: TGTGCCAGCAGCTTGGAACAGCGGTCCCAAGAGACCCAGTACTTC. It yields the protein CASSLEQRSQETQYF.

The V and J genes are TRBV4-2 and TRBJ1-1; possible D gene TRBD1, 5 bases. The V gene's germline CDR1 is LGHNA and CDR2 YNFKEQ. This CDR3 comprises 15 residues. V lost 0 bases to trimming and J lost 0 bases, with 8 bases between them. CDR3 sequence: CASSQDPGMNTEAFF. In DNA, the CDR3 is TGTGCCAGCAGCCAAGATCCAGGGATGAACACTGAAGCTTTCTTT.

The J gene is TRBJ2-6, the V gene TRBV6-5, with D perhaps TRBD1 (5 bases). From germline, CDR1 is MNHEY and CDR2 SVGAGI. The V gene lost 9 bases and the J gene lost 1 base, with 13 bases spanning the gap. The CDR3 has 15 amino acids. This CDR3 reads CARWPDSSGANVLTF. CDR3 nucleotides: TGTGCCAGATGGCCCGACAGTTCTGGGGCCAACGTCCTGACTTTC.

The CDR3 reads CASSPLAAMEPGELFF. DNA for the CDR3: TGCGCCAGCAGTCCCCTAGCGGCCATGGAGCCCGGGGAGCTGTTTTTT. The chain joins TRBV5-1 to TRBJ2-2; 7 bases are shared with TRBD2. Germline loops: CDR1 SGHRS, CDR2 YFSETQ. This CDR3 is 16 amino acids long. The junction had 13 bases not matched to a gene; V was cut back by 5 bases and J by 6 bases. The entire variable domain, with the rest obtained from reference TRBV5-1 and TRBJ2-2, is as follows: KAGVTQTPRYLIKTRGQQVTLSCSPISGHRSVSWYQQTPGQGLQFLFEYFSETQRNKGNFPGRFSGRQFSNSRSEMNVSTLELGDSALYLCASSPLAAMEPGELFFGEGSRLTVL.

The chain carries TRBV6-5 and TRBJ2-2, with D perhaps TRBD1 (5 bases). CDR3 length: 15 residues. Germline CDR1 reads MNHEY; CDR2 reads SVGAGI. V lost 0 bases and J lost 1, with 6 bases in between. The chain's CDR3 is CASSYSDRNTGELFF. The CDR3 region has the DNA TGTGCCAGCAGTTACTCCGACAGGAACACCGGGGAGCTGTTTTTT.

This chain connects TRBV5-6 to TRBJ1-4; D remains unclear. The germline V gene encodes CDR1 SGHDT and CDR2 YYEEEE. The CDR3 has 14 residues. Trimming removed 3 bases at V and 0 bases at J, with 6 bases between. The CDR3 region has the DNA TGTGCCAGCAGCTGGAGTGCAACTAATGAAAAACTGTTTTTT. Translated, it gives CASSWSATNEKLFF.

This clone showed up just once. This chain joins TRBV5-4 and TRBJ1-1; TRBD1 matches at 10 bases. From germline, CDR1 is SGHNT and CDR2 YYREEE (reference sequence). V trimming: 5 bases; J trimming: 0 bases; junction bases outside the gene matches: 7. This CDR3 has 16 amino acids. The CDR3 region has the DNA TGTGCCAGCAGTCCCGGGACAGGGGACCTGAACACTGAAGCTTTCTTT. Amino acids: CASSPGTGDLNTEAFF.

The rearrangement uses TRBV18 and TRBJ1-5, with D possibly matching TRBD1 (5 bases). The germline CDR1 and CDR2 sequences are KGHSH and LQKENI. This CDR3 spans 14 amino acids. V was shortened by 3 bases and J by 6 bases, with 12 bases between the two germline ends. CDR3 in DNA: TGTGCCAGCTCACCCCCGACAGAGACTCAGCCCCAGCATTTT. It codes for CASSPPTETQPQHF.

The CDR3: CASSLLATRTDTQYF. The CDR3 DNA is TGTGCCAGCAGTTTACTAGCGACTCGCACAGATACGCAGTATTTT. The chain employs TRBV28 and TRBJ2-3; a weak D match, TRBD2 (6 bases). Between the trimmed V and J ends, which lost 2 bases and 1 base, there was a span of 10 bases. CDR1 is MDHEN, CDR2 SYDVKM, per germline. CDR3 length equals 15 residues.

The rearrangement links TRBV27 to TRBJ2-7; 8 nucleotides match TRBD1. CDR3 length: 19 amino acids. Germline CDR1 and CDR2: MNHEY and SMNVEV (reference sequence). Trimming at V came to 2 bases and at J to 4 bases, leaving 19 bases not matched to a gene. The CDR3 spells CASSLRGRTGSVPIYEQYF. CDR3 nucleotide sequence: TGTGCCAGCAGTTTAAGAGGCCGGACAGGGTCGGTTCCGATTTACGAGCAGTACTTC.

The chain carries TRBV18 and TRBJ1-6, with a tentative D call TRBD1 (5 bases). The CDR3 contains 15 residues. Germline assignment: CDR1 KGHSH and CDR2 LQKENI. Trimming took 0 bases from V and 7 from J, leaving 10 bases between them. CDR3 bases: TGTGCCAGCTCACCACCGGGGAGGGACAATTCACCCCTCCACTTT. This translates into CASSPPGRDNSPLHF.

This clone came up once. In DNA, the CDR3 is TGTGCCAGCAGCTCGGGGGGGCAAGCTTTCTTT. It yields the protein CASSSGGQAFF. The genes are TRBV11-2 and TRBJ1-1; TRBD1 might be the D (6 bases). Deletions cut 4 bases from V and 9 bases from J, with 9 bases between. CDR1 and CDR2 from the germline V gene are SGHAT and FQNNGV. The CDR3 spans 11 residues.

There are a few counts of this clone. The chain joins TRBV3-1 (or the pseudogene TRBV3-2) to TRBJ2-7; TRBD1 is a possible D gene (5 bases). CDR1 and CDR2 (germline): LGHDT, YNNKEL (reference sequence). The germline V and J ends were trimmed by 4 bases and 2 bases, with 9 bases remaining between them. This CDR3 is 13 amino acids long. CDR3 protein: CASSLGHTYEQYF. The CDR3, as DNA: TGTGCCAGCAGCCTCGGACACACCTACGAGCAGTACTTC.

The rearrangement links TRBV6-5 to TRBJ1-2; D is undetermined. The CDR3 is made up of 15 amino acids. Germline assignment: CDR1 MNHEY and CDR2 SVGAGI. Trimming left V 0 bases short and J 8 bases short, with 16 bases between. The CDR3 DNA sequence: TGTGCCAGCAGTTACTCGGCGAGGGTTCCCGGCGGCTACACCTTC. Amino acids: CASSYSARVPGGYTF.

This chain uses TRBV19 with TRBJ2-7; tentative D call: TRBD2 (6 bases). Germline CDR1 is LNHDA and CDR2 is SQIVND (reference sequence). The CDR3 is made up of 15 amino acids. V lost 4 bases to trimming and J lost 4 bases, with 17 bases between them. CDR3 DNA: TGTGCCAGTAGTAACCCGAGGGCGGGGTGGTACGAGCAGTACTTC. As protein: CASSNPRAGWYEQYF.

This clone was observed a few times. The CDR3 sequence: CASRENEKLFF. CDR3 coding DNA: TGTGCCTCTCGAGAGAATGAAAAACTGTTTTTT. The genes are TRBV30 and TRBJ1-4; no reliable D call. Germline CDR1 reads GTSNPN; CDR2 reads SVGIG (reference sequence). CDR3 length: 11 amino acids. Trimming took 7 bases from V and 5 from J, leaving 8 bases between them.

CDR3 sequence reads: CAWGLIGGNEQFF. For the CDR3, the DNA is TGTGCCTGGGGTCTTATTGGAGGCAATGAGCAGTTCTTC. The chain combines TRBV30 with TRBJ2-1, with D perhaps matching TRBD2 (5 bases). The V gene's germline CDR1 is GTSNPN and CDR2 SVGIG (reference sequence). The CDR3 has 13 residues. The V end was cut by 5 bases, the J end by 6 bases, with 14 bases between.